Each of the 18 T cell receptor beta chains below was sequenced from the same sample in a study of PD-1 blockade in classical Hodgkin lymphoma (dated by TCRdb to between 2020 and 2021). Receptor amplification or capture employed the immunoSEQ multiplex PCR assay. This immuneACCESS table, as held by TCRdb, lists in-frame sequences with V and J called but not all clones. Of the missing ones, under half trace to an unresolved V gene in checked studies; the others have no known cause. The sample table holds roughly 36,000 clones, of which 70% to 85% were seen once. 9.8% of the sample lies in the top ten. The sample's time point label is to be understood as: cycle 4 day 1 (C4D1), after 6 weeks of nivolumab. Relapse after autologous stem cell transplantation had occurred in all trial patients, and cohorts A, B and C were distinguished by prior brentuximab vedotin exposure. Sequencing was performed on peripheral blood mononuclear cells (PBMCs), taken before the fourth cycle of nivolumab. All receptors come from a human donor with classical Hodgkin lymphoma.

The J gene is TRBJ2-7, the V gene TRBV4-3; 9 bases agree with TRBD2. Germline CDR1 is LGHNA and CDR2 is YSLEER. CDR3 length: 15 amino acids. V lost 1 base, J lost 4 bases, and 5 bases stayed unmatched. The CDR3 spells CASSQGRGGQYEQYF. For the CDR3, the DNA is TGCGCCAGCAGCCAAGGGCGGGGGGGCCAGTACGAGCAGTACTTC.

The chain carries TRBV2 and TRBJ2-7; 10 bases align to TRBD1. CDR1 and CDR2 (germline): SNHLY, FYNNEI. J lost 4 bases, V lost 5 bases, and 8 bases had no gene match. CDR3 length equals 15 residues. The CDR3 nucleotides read TGTGCCAGCAGTCCTGACAGGGGGCGCGATTACGAGCAGTACTTC. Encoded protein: CASSPDRGRDYEQYF. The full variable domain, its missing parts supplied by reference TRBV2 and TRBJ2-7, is EPEVTQTPSHQVTQMGQEVILRCVPISNHLYFYWYRQILGQKVEFLVSFYNNEISEKSEIFDDQFSVERPDGSNFTLKIRSTKLEDSAMYFCASSPDRGRDYEQYFGPGTRLTVT.

The CDR3 region has the DNA TGTGCCAGCAGCCCGGACTTCGACACTGAAGCTTTCTTT. It yields the protein CASSPDFDTEAFF. The rearrangement joins TRBV5-4 to TRBJ1-1; D not certain. The CDR3 length is 13 residues. Trimming left V 4 bases short and J 3 bases short, with 10 bases between. Germline V gene lookup returns CDR1 SGHNT and CDR2 YYREEE (reference sequence). Based on the CDR3 plus reference TRBV5-4 and TRBJ1-1, the full variable domain is ETGVTQSPTHLIKTRGQQVTLRCSSQSGHNTVSWYQQALGQGPQFIFQYYREEENGRGNFPPRFSGLQFPNYSSELNVNALELDDSALYLCASSPDFDTEAFFGQGTRLTVV.

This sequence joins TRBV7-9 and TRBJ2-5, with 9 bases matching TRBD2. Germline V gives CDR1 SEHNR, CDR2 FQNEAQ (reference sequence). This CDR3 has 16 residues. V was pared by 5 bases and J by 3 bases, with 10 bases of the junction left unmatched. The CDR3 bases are TGTGCCAGCAGCATGGCCCTTAGCGGGGGAAAAGAGACCCAGTACTTC. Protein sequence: CASSMALSGGKETQYF. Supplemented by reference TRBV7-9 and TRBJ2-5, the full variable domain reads DTGVSQNPRHKITKRGQNVTFRCDPISEHNRLYWYRQTLGQGPEFLTYFQNEAQLEKSRLLSDRFSAERPKGSFSTLEIQRTEQGDSAMYLCASSMALSGGKETQYFGPGTRLLVL.

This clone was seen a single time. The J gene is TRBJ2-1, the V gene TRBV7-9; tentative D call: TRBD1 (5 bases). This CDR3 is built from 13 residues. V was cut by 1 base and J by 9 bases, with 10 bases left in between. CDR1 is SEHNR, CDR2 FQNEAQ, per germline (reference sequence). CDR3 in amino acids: CASSLDAGFEQFF. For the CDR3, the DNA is TGTGCCAGCAGCTTAGATGCAGGGTTTGAGCAGTTCTTC.

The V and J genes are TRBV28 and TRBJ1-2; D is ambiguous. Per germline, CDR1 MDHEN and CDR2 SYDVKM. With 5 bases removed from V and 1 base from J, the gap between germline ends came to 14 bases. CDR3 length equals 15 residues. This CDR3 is CASSPARWGNYGYTF. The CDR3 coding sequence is TGTGCCAGCAGTCCAGCCCGGTGGGGTAACTATGGCTACACCTTC.

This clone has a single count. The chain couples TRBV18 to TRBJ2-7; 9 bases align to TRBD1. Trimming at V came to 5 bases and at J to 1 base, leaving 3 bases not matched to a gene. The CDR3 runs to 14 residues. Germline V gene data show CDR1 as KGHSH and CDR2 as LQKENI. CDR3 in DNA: TGTGCCAGCTCAAAACAGGGGGCGTCCTACGAGCAGTACTTC. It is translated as CASSKQGASYEQYF.

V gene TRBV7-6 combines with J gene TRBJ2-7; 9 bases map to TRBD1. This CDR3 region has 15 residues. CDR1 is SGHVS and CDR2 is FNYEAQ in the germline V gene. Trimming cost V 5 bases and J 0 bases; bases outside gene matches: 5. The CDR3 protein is CASSPMDRGSYEQYF. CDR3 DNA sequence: TGTGCCAGCAGCCCGATGGACAGGGGCTCCTACGAGCAGTACTTC.

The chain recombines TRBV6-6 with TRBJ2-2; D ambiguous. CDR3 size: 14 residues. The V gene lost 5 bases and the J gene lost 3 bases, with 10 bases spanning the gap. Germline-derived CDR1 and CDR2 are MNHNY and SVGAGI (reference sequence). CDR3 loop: CASSAGPHTGELFF. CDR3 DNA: TGTGCCAGCAGTGCCGGCCCTCACACCGGGGAGCTGTTTTTT.

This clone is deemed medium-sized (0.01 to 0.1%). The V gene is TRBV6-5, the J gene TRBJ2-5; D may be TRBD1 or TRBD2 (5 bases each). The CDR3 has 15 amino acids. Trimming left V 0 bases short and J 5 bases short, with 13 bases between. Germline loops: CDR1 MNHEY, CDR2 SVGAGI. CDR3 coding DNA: TGTGCCAGCAGTTACTCCGACCGGGGCCCCGAGACCCAGTACTTC. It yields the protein CASSYSDRGPETQYF.

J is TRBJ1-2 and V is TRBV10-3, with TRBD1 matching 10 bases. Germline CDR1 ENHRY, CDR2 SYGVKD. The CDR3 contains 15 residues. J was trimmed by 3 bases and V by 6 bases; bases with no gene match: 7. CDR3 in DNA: TGTGCCATCAGCGTCGACAGGGGGCTAGACTATGGCTACACCTTC. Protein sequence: CAISVDRGLDYGYTF.

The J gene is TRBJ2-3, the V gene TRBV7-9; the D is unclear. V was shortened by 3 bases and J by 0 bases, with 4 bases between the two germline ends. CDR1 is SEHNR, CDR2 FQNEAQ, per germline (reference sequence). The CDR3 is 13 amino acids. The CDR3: CASSLGSTDTQYF. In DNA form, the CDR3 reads TGTGCCAGCAGCTTGGGTAGCACAGATACGCAGTATTTT.

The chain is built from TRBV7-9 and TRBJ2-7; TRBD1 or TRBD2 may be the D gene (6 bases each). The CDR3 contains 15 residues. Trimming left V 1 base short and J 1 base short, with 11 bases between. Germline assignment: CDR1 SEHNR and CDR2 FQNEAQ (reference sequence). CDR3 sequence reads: CASSLGGAYSYEQYF. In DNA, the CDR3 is TGTGCCAGCAGCTTAGGGGGGGCTTATTCCTACGAGCAGTACTTC.

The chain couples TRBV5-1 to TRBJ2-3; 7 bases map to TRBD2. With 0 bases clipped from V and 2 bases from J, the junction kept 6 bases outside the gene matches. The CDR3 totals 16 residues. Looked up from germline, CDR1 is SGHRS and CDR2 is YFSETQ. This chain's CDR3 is CASSLDQRGATDTQYF. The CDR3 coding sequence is TGCGCCAGCAGCTTGGACCAGCGGGGCGCCACAGATACGCAGTATTTT.

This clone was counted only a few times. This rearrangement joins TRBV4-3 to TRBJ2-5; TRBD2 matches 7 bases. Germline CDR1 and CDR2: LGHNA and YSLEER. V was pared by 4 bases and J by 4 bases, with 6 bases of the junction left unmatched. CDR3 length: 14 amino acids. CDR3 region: CASSLGLVAETQYF. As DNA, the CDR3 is TGCGCCAGCAGCCTCGGACTAGTTGCAGAGACCCAGTACTTC.

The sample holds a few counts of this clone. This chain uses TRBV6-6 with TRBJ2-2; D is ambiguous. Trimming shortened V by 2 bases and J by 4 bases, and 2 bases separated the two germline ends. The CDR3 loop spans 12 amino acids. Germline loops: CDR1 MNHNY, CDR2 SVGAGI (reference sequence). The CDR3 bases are TGTGCCAGCAGTTACGCCACCGGGGAGCTGTTTTTT. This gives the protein CASSYATGELFF.

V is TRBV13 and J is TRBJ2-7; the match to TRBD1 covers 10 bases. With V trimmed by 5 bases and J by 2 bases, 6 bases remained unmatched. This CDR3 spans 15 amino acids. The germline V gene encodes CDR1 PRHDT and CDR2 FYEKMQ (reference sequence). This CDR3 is CASSQSGQGTYEQYF. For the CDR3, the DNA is TGTGCCAGCAGCCAGTCGGGACAGGGGACCTACGAGCAGTACTTC.

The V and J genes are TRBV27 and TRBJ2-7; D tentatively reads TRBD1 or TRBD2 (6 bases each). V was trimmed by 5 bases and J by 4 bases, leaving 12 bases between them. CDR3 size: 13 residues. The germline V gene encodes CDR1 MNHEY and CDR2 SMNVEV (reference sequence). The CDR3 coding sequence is TGTGCCAGCAGTCCACGAGGGGGGTACGAGCAGTACTTC. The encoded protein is CASSPRGGYEQYF.